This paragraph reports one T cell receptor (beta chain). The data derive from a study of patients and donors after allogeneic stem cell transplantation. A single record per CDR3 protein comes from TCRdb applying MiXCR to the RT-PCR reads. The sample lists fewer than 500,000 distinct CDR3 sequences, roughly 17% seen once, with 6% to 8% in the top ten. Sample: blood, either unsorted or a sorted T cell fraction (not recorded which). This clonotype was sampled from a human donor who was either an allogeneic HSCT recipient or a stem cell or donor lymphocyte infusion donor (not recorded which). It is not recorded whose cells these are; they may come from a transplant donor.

The CDR3 spells CASSKRSVYGYTF. The DNA of the CDR3 is TGTGCCAGCAGCAAAAGGTCGGTCTATGGCTACACCTTC. The rearrangement links TRBV6-1 to TRBJ1-2, with unresolved D. CDR1 is MNHNS, CDR2 SASEGT, per germline. Trimming shortened V by 6 bases and J by 4 bases, and 12 bases separated the two germline ends. There are 13 residues in the CDR3.